Presented here are 16 T cell receptor beta chains from one specimen sequenced in a study of siplizumab effects on memory and regulatory T cells. Profiled with immunoSEQ multiplex PCR; TCRdb holds only in-frame clones, not every one. This repertoire shows tens of thousands of clones, roughly 87% found once; its top ten account for over 1.5%. The specimen sequenced was Tregs sorted from blood. Source of these receptors: a human donor in good health.

This clone came up once. The CDR3 nucleotides read TGTGCCAGCACCCAGAGGGGGGGTGGGGCCAACGTCCTGACTTTC. It is translated as CASTQRGGGANVLTF. The genes are TRBV7-2 and TRBJ2-6; maybe TRBD2 (7 bases). The V end lost 7 bases, the J end lost 3 bases, and 13 bases lay between the germline ends. Germline CDR1 and CDR2: SGHTA and FQGNSA. The CDR3 length is 15 residues.

With regard to this clone: One junction end does not reproduce the germline sequence, and a read error may be involved. The J gene is TRBJ1-5, the V gene TRBV18; maybe TRBD1 (5 bases). Germline V gives CDR1 KGHSH, CDR2 LQKENI. The CDR3 covers 13 residues. The DNA of the CDR3 is TGTGCCAGCACACCGGACCGGGGCCAGCCCCAGCATTTT. It translates to CASTPDRGQPQHF.

This chain connects TRBV6-5 to TRBJ1-5; D possibly corresponds to TRBD1 (6 bases). The V gene lost 5 bases and the J gene lost 6 bases, with 14 bases spanning the gap. Germline V gives CDR1 MNHEY, CDR2 SVGAGI. The CDR3 extends over 14 amino acids. The CDR3 DNA reads as TGTGCCAGCAGTGAACAGGGAGGGGGTCAGCCCCAGCATTTT. It yields the protein CASSEQGGGQPQHF.

The chain joins TRBV4-1 to TRBJ1-5; tentative D call: TRBD1 (5 bases). The germline V and J ends were trimmed by 4 bases and 4 bases, with 14 bases remaining between them. Per the germline V gene, CDR1 is MGHRA and CDR2 is YSYEKL. This CDR3 is 15 amino acids long. As DNA, the CDR3 is TGCGCCAGCAGCCCCGACGGGGGGGGGAATCAGCCCCAGCATTTT. Translation gives CASSPDGGGNQPQHF.

The chain joins TRBV28 to TRBJ1-2, with TRBD1 matching 9 bases. The germline V gene encodes CDR1 MDHEN and CDR2 SYDVKM. The CDR3 totals 15 residues. Trimming took 4 bases from V and 4 from J; bases not matched to a gene: 7. CDR3 region: CASSSPNRGLYGYTF. The CDR3 coding sequence is TGTGCCAGCAGTTCCCCAAACAGGGGGCTCTATGGCTACACCTTC.

The chain combines TRBV28 with TRBJ1-2, with D hard to call. This CDR3 comprises 12 residues. The V end lost 2 bases, the J end lost 2 bases, and 3 bases lay between the germline ends. Germline CDR1 and CDR2: MDHEN and SYDVKM. DNA of the CDR3: TGTGCCAGCAGTTTAGGGAACTATGGCTACACCTTC. This gives the protein CASSLGNYGYTF.

This clone was detected once. J is TRBJ2-1 and V is TRBV19; 9 positions match TRBD2. In germline, CDR1 is LNHDA, CDR2 SQIVND (reference sequence). With 6 bases clipped from V and 7 bases from J, the junction kept 7 bases outside the gene matches. This CDR3 contains 14 residues. The CDR3 reads CASSTSGLRNEQFF. In nucleotides, the CDR3 is TGTGCCAGTAGCACTAGCGGGTTGAGAAATGAGCAGTTCTTC.

This clone occurred once. This chain connects TRBV11-2 to TRBJ2-7; no clear D gene. The CDR3 runs 13 residues. V was shortened by 1 base and J by 2 bases, with 6 bases between the two germline ends. Germline lookup yields CDR1 SGHAT and CDR2 FQNNGV. CDR3 bases: TGTGCCAGCAGCTTAGGAGCAGCCTACGAGCAGTACTTC. The encoded protein is CASSLGAAYEQYF.

This chain joins TRBV5-1 and TRBJ1-1; D may be TRBD1 (5 bases). V lost 6 bases and J 4 bases, leaving 13 bases between the germline ends. Germline V gives CDR1 SGHRS, CDR2 YFSETQ. The CDR3 runs to 13 residues. CDR3 region: CASKLGVGTEAFF. The CDR3 DNA is TGCGCCAGCAAATTGGGGGTTGGCACTGAAGCTTTCTTT.

This chain joins TRBV15 and TRBJ1-6; D gene ambiguous. This CDR3 is 15 amino acids long. Germline CDR1 LNHNV, CDR2 YYDKDF (reference sequence). Trimming took 1 base from V and 3 from J, leaving 7 bases between them. The CDR3: CATSRGWGYNSPLHF. The DNA for the CDR3 is TGTGCCACCAGCAGAGGGTGGGGCTATAATTCACCCCTCCACTTT.

The chain carries TRBV28 and TRBJ2-7; 8 bases line up with TRBD1. CDR1 is MDHEN and CDR2 is SYDVKM in the germline V gene. CDR3 length: 13 amino acids. After removal of 8 bases from V and 2 bases from J, the junction contained 5 bases not matched to a gene. CDR3: CASQQGGTYEQYF. In DNA form, the CDR3 reads TGTGCCAGCCAACAGGGGGGAACCTACGAGCAGTACTTC.

Regarding this clone: This CDR3 is also generated by other DNA sequences in the sample. V usage is TRBV28 and J usage is TRBJ2-7, with D perhaps TRBD1 (6 bases). In germline, CDR1 is MDHEN, CDR2 SYDVKM. The germline V and J ends were trimmed by 1 base and 2 bases, with 9 bases remaining between them. This CDR3 contains 14 residues. DNA for the CDR3: TGTGCCAGCAGTTTATCACAGGGTCCCTACGAGCAGTACTTC. This translates into CASSLSQGPYEQYF.

This chain joins TRBV7-9 and TRBJ1-2; D gene ambiguous. The V and J ends lost 0 bases and 12 bases respectively, with 11 bases between them. The germline gives CDR1 SEHNR, CDR2 FQNEAQ (reference sequence). There are 12 residues in the CDR3. The CDR3, as DNA: TGTGCCAGCAGCTTAGCGACCTGGGGAAACACCTTC. It yields the protein CASSLATWGNTF.

The genes are TRBV6-1 and TRBJ1-1; D gene unclear. The CDR3 consists of 13 residues. Germline values: CDR1 MNHNS, CDR2 SASEGT. V was clipped by 10 bases and J by 0 bases, with 12 bases between them. The chain's CDR3 is CATHNLMNTEAFF. The CDR3 nucleotides read TGTGCCACCCATAATCTTATGAACACTGAAGCTTTCTTT.

The rearrangement joins TRBV7-9 to TRBJ2-7; perhaps TRBD2 as D (6 bases). V lost 2 bases, J lost 7 bases, and 18 bases lay in between. The germline V gene has CDR1 SEHNR and CDR2 FQNEAQ (reference sequence). The CDR3 sequence is 15 residues long. The CDR3 reads CASSLSQAGSGEQYF. The DNA for the CDR3 is TGTGCCAGCAGCTTATCGCAGGCGGGGAGCGGGGAGCAGTACTTC.

The genes are TRBV6-4 and TRBJ1-5, with TRBD1 identical over 9 bases. With 4 bases clipped from V and 7 bases from J, the junction kept 11 bases outside the gene matches. Per the germline V gene, CDR1 is MRHNA and CDR2 is SNTAGT. The CDR3 consists of 16 residues. CDR3 DNA sequence: TGTGCCAGCAGTGCCCCGGACAGGGGCGTAGGCCAGCCCCAGCATTTT. Translation gives CASSAPDRGVGQPQHF.